Following are 16 T cell receptor beta chains from one sample sequenced in a study of response to subunit inactivated influenza vaccine. TCRdb re-derived calls from the RT-PCR reads in MiXCR, one entry per CDR3 protein. This table has around 490,000 distinct CDR3 sequences, about 7.6% appearing once. The starting material was PBMCs from blood, obtained less than 30 months after vaccination. The source of these receptors is a man between 50 and 69 years old who received an inactivated influenza vaccine.

This chain links TRBV6-1 with TRBJ2-1; 13 bases align to TRBD2. Germline V gene lookup returns CDR1 MNHNS and CDR2 SASEGT. CDR3 length: 17 amino acids. Trimming cost V 5 bases and J 5 bases; bases outside gene matches: 9. The CDR3 loop reads CASSLTGTSGMNNEQFF. Written as DNA, the CDR3 is TGTGCCAGCAGTCTTACCGGGACTAGCGGGATGAACAATGAGCAGTTCTTC.

This clonotype was seen more than once but under ten times. This sequence joins TRBV12-3 or TRBV12-4 and TRBJ1-1, with 9 bases fitting TRBD1. The CDR3 is 16 amino acids. V gave up 6 bases and J gave up 0 bases; unmatched junction bases: 8. DNA for the CDR3: TGTGCCAGCAGCCAAGGACAGGGGATCATGAACACTGAAGCTTTCTTT. It is translated as CASSQGQGIMNTEAFF.

This clonotype was counted at least ten times. V and J are TRBV12-3 or TRBV12-4 and TRBJ2-1; possibly TRBD1 for D (6 bases). V was clipped by 7 bases and J by 4 bases, with 14 bases between them. This CDR3 comprises 14 residues. The chain's CDR3 is CASTGGQLYNEQFF. For the CDR3, the DNA is TGTGCCAGCACTGGGGGACAACTTTACAATGAGCAGTTCTTC.

This clonotype was seen more than once but under ten times. The rearrangement joins TRBV20-1 to TRBJ2-3; D not resolved. Germline lookup yields CDR1 DFQATT and CDR2 SNEGSKA (reference sequence). There are 12 residues in the CDR3. The germline V and J ends were trimmed by 4 bases and 4 bases, with 9 bases remaining between them. The CDR3 loop reads CSAKDMSDTQYF. CDR3 coding DNA: TGCAGTGCTAAAGATATGTCAGATACGCAGTATTTT.

The rearrangement links TRBV12-3 or TRBV12-4 to TRBJ1-1, with D unclear. Between the trimmed V and J ends, which lost 6 bases and 3 bases, there was a span of 14 bases. There are 14 residues in the CDR3. The CDR3 sequence is CASRTRTEDTEAFF. The CDR3 nucleotides read TGTGCCAGCAGGACCAGGACCGAAGACACTGAAGCTTTCTTT.

The chain uses TRBV13 and TRBJ2-7, with D unclear. The CDR3 is 14 amino acids. Germline lookup yields CDR1 PRHDT and CDR2 FYEKMQ (reference sequence). V was trimmed by 1 base and J by 3 bases, leaving 10 bases between them. The CDR3, as DNA: TGTGCCAGCAGCTTAGACACGACCAACTACGAGCAGTACTTC. This encodes CASSLDTTNYEQYF.

The V and J genes are TRBV5-6 and TRBJ1-3; D ambiguous. With 5 bases removed from V and 14 bases from J, the gap between germline ends came to 17 bases. Germline CDR1 and CDR2: SGHDT and YYEEEE. This CDR3 spans 12 amino acids. The CDR3 here is CASSSLTGGLYF. CDR3 coding DNA: TGTGCCAGCAGTTCGCTTACGGGTGGCCTATATTTT.

This clonotype was counted a few times. The gene calls are TRBV10-3 and TRBJ2-2; 7 nucleotides match TRBD2. CDR3 size: 14 residues. V lost 2 bases to trimming and J lost 7 bases; unmatched junction nucleotides: 4. The V gene's germline CDR1 is ENHRY and CDR2 SYGVKD. CDR3 residues: CAISEREVLGELFF. DNA of the CDR3: TGTGCCATCAGTGAGCGGGAGGTTCTCGGGGAGCTGTTTTTT.

The sample holds a few counts of this clonotype. The chain recombines TRBV29-1 with TRBJ2-5; no clear D gene. Trimming took 4 bases from V and 4 from J, leaving 4 bases between them. The CDR3 spans 10 residues. Germline values: CDR1 SQVTM, CDR2 ANQGSEA. The CDR3 DNA reads TGCAGCGTTGCTCTAGAGACCCAGTACTTC. Translating gives CSVALETQYF.

This chain links TRBV6-5 with TRBJ2-3; D not resolved. The CDR3 is 16 amino acids. CDR1 is MNHEY, CDR2 SVGAGI, per germline. V shed 0 bases and J shed 3 bases, with 13 bases lying between them. The CDR3 protein is CASSYSARSRTDTQYF. CDR3 coding DNA: TGTGCCAGCAGTTACTCGGCTAGATCTAGGACAGATACGCAGTATTTT.

This clonotype was recorded many times. The chain couples TRBV5-1 to TRBJ2-5; TRBD1 agrees at 9 bases. The CDR3 runs to 15 residues. Germline CDR1 and CDR2: SGHRS and YFSETQ. After removal of 3 bases from V and 5 bases from J, the junction contained 8 bases not matched to a gene. The CDR3 DNA follows: TGCGCCAGCAGCTCGGGACAGGGAGTCTCGGAGACCCAGTACTTC. This translates into CASSSGQGVSETQYF.

The V and J genes are TRBV29-1 and TRBJ2-7, with TRBD2 identical over 12 bases. Germline V gene data show CDR1 as SQVTM and CDR2 as ANQGSEA. CDR3 length equals 14 residues. Unmatched junction bases numbered 8, after V lost 6 bases and J lost 5 bases. The CDR3, as DNA: TGCAGCGTGGTCACTAGCGGGAGGATCCACGAGCAGTACTTC. Translation gives CSVVTSGRIHEQYF.

At least ten counts were recorded for this clonotype. The chain recombines TRBV4-3 with TRBJ2-7, with D uncertain. The CDR3 contains 15 residues. The germline gives CDR1 LGHNA, CDR2 YSLEER. V dropped 0 bases and J dropped 4 bases, with 13 bases sitting between them. The CDR3 sequence: CASSQDIRSRYEQYF. The CDR3 bases are TGCGCCAGCAGCCAAGATATTCGTAGCAGGTACGAGCAGTACTTC.

This clonotype was counted a few times. The chain is built from TRBV27 and TRBJ2-6; 8 nucleotides agree with TRBD1. Germline CDR1 and CDR2: MNHEY and SMNVEV (reference sequence). This CDR3 region has 18 residues. Trimming cost V 3 bases and J 0 bases; bases outside gene matches: 7. DNA of the CDR3: TGTGCCAGCAGTTTCCAGGGGACAGGAGTCTCTGGGGCCAACGTCCTGACTTTC. It specifies CASSFQGTGVSGANVLTF.

V usage is TRBV7-2 and J usage is TRBJ2-5, with D possibly matching TRBD2 (5 bases). The germline gives CDR1 SGHTA, CDR2 FQGNSA. CDR3 length equals 14 residues. Trimming pared 8 bases from V and 3 bases from J, leaving 16 bases between. The CDR3: CASSRDGLKETQYF. CDR3 in DNA: TGTGCCAGCTCGAGGGATGGGCTAAAAGAGACCCAGTACTTC.

There are a few counts of this clonotype. The chain is built from TRBV4-2 and TRBJ2-4; D is unclear. CDR1 is LGHNA and CDR2 is YNFKEQ in the germline V gene. Deletions cut 0 bases from V and 2 bases from J, with 11 bases between. The CDR3 spans 16 residues. The CDR3 DNA is TGTGCCAGCAGCCAAGATCTGCTTCTGACCAAAAACATTCAGTACTTC. It is translated as CASSQDLLLTKNIQYF.